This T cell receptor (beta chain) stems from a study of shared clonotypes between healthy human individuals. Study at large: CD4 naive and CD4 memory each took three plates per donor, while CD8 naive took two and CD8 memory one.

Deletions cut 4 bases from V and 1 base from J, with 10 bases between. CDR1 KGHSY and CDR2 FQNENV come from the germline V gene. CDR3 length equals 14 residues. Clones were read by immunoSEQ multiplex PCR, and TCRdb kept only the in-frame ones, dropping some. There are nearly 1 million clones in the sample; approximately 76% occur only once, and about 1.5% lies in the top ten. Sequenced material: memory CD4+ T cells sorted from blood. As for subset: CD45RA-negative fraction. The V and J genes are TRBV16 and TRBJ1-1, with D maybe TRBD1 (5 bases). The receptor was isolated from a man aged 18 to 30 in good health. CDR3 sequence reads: CASSLETGNTEAFF. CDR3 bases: TGTGCCAGCAGCCTCGAAACAGGGAACACTGAAGCTTTCTTT.